What follows are 17 T cell receptor beta chains derived from one specimen sequenced in a study of molecular identifiers for immune sequencing clone quantification. TCRdb analysed the PCR reads with MiXCR anew, one entry per CDR3 protein. The data contain roughly 300,000 distinct CDR3 sequences, roughly a quarter of them seen just once; the ten biggest clones take up about 0.71%. Sequencing was carried out using naive CD8+ T cells from blood, with Jurkat cell RNA spiked in. Described subset: FACS-sorted CD8+CD4-CCR7+CD45RA+ naive T cells. These receptor sequences come from a human donor in good health. Some libraries in this study had Jurkat cell RNA spiked in.

The chain has TRBV7-2 and TRBJ2-5; TRBD1 might be the D (5 bases). CDR1 is SGHTA and CDR2 is FQGNSA in the germline V gene. CDR3 length: 16 residues. Trimming took 5 bases from V and 5 from J, leaving 21 bases between them. Here the CDR3 DNA reads TGTGCCAGCAGCCCCGGACAACTCTTGCTCCAGGAGACCCAGTACTTC. It translates to CASSPGQLLLQETQYF. Full variable domain (missing parts from reference TRBV7-2 and TRBJ2-5): GAGVSQSPSNKVTEKGKDVELRCDPISGHTALYWYRQSLGQGLEFLIYFQGNSAPDKSGLPSDRFSAERTGGSVSTLTIQRTQQEDSAVYLCASSPGQLLLQETQYFGPGTRLLVL.

This clonotype showed up many times. V gene TRBV6-2 or TRBV6-3 combines with J gene TRBJ2-5; the match to TRBD1 covers 8 bases. Trimming cost V 2 bases and J 2 bases; bases outside gene matches: 4. Germline-derived CDR1 and CDR2 are MNHEY and SVGEGT. The CDR3 is 15 residues long. The CDR3 nucleotides are TGTGCCAGCAGTTACCCCAGGGGGCTGCAAGAGACCCAGTACTTC. Translating gives CASSYPRGLQETQYF.

The gene calls are TRBV7-9 and TRBJ2-2; unclear D gene. Germline values: CDR1 SEHNR, CDR2 FQNEAQ (reference sequence). CDR3 size: 17 residues. V lost 1 base and J 6 bases, leaving 18 bases between the germline ends. The CDR3 is CASSLVVNTRQAGELFF. CDR3 bases: TGTGCCAGCAGCTTAGTTGTGAACACCCGACAAGCCGGGGAGCTGTTTTTT.

The genes are TRBV9 and TRBJ1-3; no firm D call. The CDR3 loop spans 14 amino acids. V dropped 4 bases and J dropped 0 bases, with 8 bases sitting between them. The germline gives CDR1 SGDLS, CDR2 YYNGEE. The CDR3 nucleotides are TGTGCCAGCAGCAACGACAACTCTGGAAACACCATATATTTT. Translation: CASSNDNSGNTIYF.

This clonotype was counted at least ten times. V is TRBV7-2 and J is TRBJ1-1; D possibly corresponds to TRBD1 (5 bases). The CDR3 totals 14 residues. CDR1 and CDR2 from the germline V gene are SGHTA and FQGNSA. Trimming removed 4 bases from V and 7 bases from J, with 16 bases in between. DNA for the CDR3: TGTGCCAGCAGCTATATACCTAGGGACCATGAAGCTTTCTTT. It specifies CASSYIPRDHEAFF.

About this clonotype: With a much larger clone just one base away, this may be a read error. This chain connects TRBV6-5 to TRBJ2-3, with 10 nucleotides matching TRBD2. V lost 8 bases and J lost 4; bases outside the gene matches: 9. CDR3 length: 15 residues. CDR1 is MNHEY, CDR2 SVGAGI, per germline. The CDR3 coding sequence is TGTGCCAGCGGCCCTCTAGCGGGGGTTTCAGATACGCAGTATTTT. Amino acid sequence: CASGPLAGVSDTQYF.

This clonotype was found a few times. This rearrangement joins TRBV9 to TRBJ2-5, with D possibly being TRBD2 (6 bases). The CDR3 spans 14 residues. The germline V and J ends were trimmed by 0 bases and 1 base, with 7 bases remaining between them. CDR1 is SGDLS, CDR2 YYNGEE, per germline. CDR3 sequence: CASSVVAAQETQYF. The CDR3 DNA reads TGTGCCAGCAGCGTAGTAGCGGCCCAAGAGACCCAGTACTTC.

This clonotype was counted at least ten times. This sequence joins TRBV5-6 and TRBJ1-1, with TRBD1 identical over 10 bases. V lost 0 bases to trimming and J lost 6 bases; unmatched junction nucleotides: 2. The CDR3 has 14 residues. In germline, CDR1 is SGHDT, CDR2 YYEEEE. The CDR3 is CASSLGQGASEAFF. The CDR3 DNA reads TGTGCCAGCAGCTTGGGACAGGGGGCTTCTGAAGCTTTCTTT.

About this clonotype itself: This is likely a read error, given that the CDR3 carries no conserved phenylalanine or tryptophan at its end. The V gene is TRBV9, the J gene TRBJ2-2; D not certain. V lost 4 bases to trimming and J lost 1 base, with 5 bases between them. Germline V gene data show CDR1 as SGDLS and CDR2 as YYNGEE. This CDR3 has 13 amino acids. The CDR3 protein is CASSSRNTGELFL. The CDR3 DNA follows: TGTGCCAGCAGCTCCCGGAACACCGGGGAGCTGTTTCTT.

This clonotype was counted at least ten times. A much larger clone is a single base away; this may be a read error. V is TRBV14 and J is TRBJ2-7; 10 nucleotides line up with TRBD1. The V segment lost 5 bases and the J segment 1 base; nucleotides outside the gene matches: 2. The CDR3 is 14 amino acids. CDR1 and CDR2 from the germline V gene are SGHDN and FVKESK. Here the CDR3 DNA reads TGTGCCAGCAGCGCGGGACAGGGGTCCTACGAGCAGTACTTC. It translates to CASSAGQGSYEQYF.

The chain has TRBV11-2 and TRBJ2-1; D ambiguous. Germline V lookup: CDR1 SGHAT, CDR2 FQNNGV. There are 10 residues in the CDR3. V dropped 4 bases and J dropped 8 bases, with 3 bases sitting between them. CDR3 loop: CASSSYEQFF. CDR3 sequence (DNA): TGTGCCAGCAGCTCCTATGAGCAGTTCTTC.

There are many counts of this clonotype. CDR3 nucleotide sequence: TGTGCCAGCAGGGGGTTGGGGAATTCACCCCTCCACTTT. Translation: CASRGLGNSPLHF. The chain has TRBV5-3 and TRBJ1-6, with TRBD1 identical over 7 bases. TRBV5-3 is sorted into the ORF group, with uncertain function. With V trimmed by 8 bases and J by 7 bases, 6 bases remained unmatched. The CDR3 consists of 13 residues.

This clonotype showed up just once. This chain links TRBV7-2 with TRBJ2-3; 14 bases align to TRBD2. V dropped 5 bases and J dropped 2; count of bases not matched to a gene: 18. Germline CDR1 reads SGHTA; CDR2 reads FQGNSA. The CDR3 is made up of 21 amino acids. CDR3 loop: CASSPRELTRTSGRSTDTQYF. The CDR3 nucleotides read TGTGCCAGCAGCCCCCGGGAGTTAACCAGGACTAGCGGGAGGTCCACAGATACGCAGTATTTT.

CDR3 DNA: TGCAGTGCTAGGGCCCTCTGGCGGCAAAACACCGGGGAGCTGTTTTTT. Its translation: CSARALWRQNTGELFF. The chain employs TRBV20-1 and TRBJ2-2; D not resolved. The germline V and J ends were trimmed by 3 bases and 2 bases, with 16 bases remaining between them. The CDR3 has 16 amino acids. Germline V gene data show CDR1 as DFQATT and CDR2 as SNEGSKA (reference sequence).

Turning to this clonotype: This clone may be a read error of a much larger clone one base away. The rearrangement joins TRBV29-1 to TRBJ2-7; D is perhaps TRBD2 (6 bases). This CDR3 has 12 residues. Germline V gene sequence: CDR1 SQVTM, CDR2 ANQGSEA. This CDR3 reads CSVAGGRGEQCF. CDR3 nucleotides: TGCAGCGTTGCGGGCGGACGCGGGGAGCAGTGCTTC.

As regards this clonotype: This may stem from a read error, because a much larger clone lies one nucleotide away. The chain joins TRBV7-9 to TRBJ2-5; unclear D gene. Germline CDR1 reads SEHNR; CDR2 reads FQNEAQ (reference sequence). The length of the CDR3 is 13 residues. The CDR3 sequence is CASSLDPEETQCF. CDR3 coding DNA: TGTGCCAGCAGCTTAGATCCGGAAGAGACCCAGTGCTTC.

The CDR3 protein is CASSLPNRDGTQYF. DNA for the CDR3: TGTGCCAGCAGCTTACCGAACAGAGATGGGACCCAGTACTTC. V usage is TRBV7-9 and J usage is TRBJ2-5; D is unresolved. Germline V gene data show CDR1 as SEHNR and CDR2 as FQNEAQ (reference sequence). This CDR3 has 14 residues. V lost 2 bases and J 7 bases, leaving 14 bases between the germline ends.